These 27 T cell receptor beta chains came from one sample sequenced in a study of blood T cell repertoires in COVID-19. Clones were sequenced by immunoSEQ multiplex PCR, and TCRdb holds only the in-frame ones, with some missing. The sample has roughly 140,000 clones, over 80% seen once. The material sequenced was peripheral blood. These receptors were taken from a woman aged 80 or over with acute or convalescent COVID-19.

J is TRBJ1-1 and V is TRBV5-6, with a weak D call TRBD1 (6 bases). This CDR3 spans 12 amino acids. Trimming removed 3 bases from V and 8 bases from J, with 11 bases in between. Germline lookup yields CDR1 SGHDT and CDR2 YYEEEE. CDR3 sequence: CASSYVQGEAFF. The CDR3 nucleotides read TGTGCCAGCAGCTATGTCCAGGGGGAAGCTTTCTTT.

The gene calls are TRBV2 and TRBJ2-7; D not resolved. The CDR3 covers 14 residues. V was cut by 3 bases and J by 2 bases, with 11 bases left in between. Germline V gene lookup returns CDR1 SNHLY and CDR2 FYNNEI. CDR3 amino acids: CASSDRRYPYEQYF. The CDR3 region has the DNA TGTGCCAGCAGTGACAGGCGATACCCCTACGAGCAGTACTTC.

This rearrangement joins TRBV5-1 to TRBJ2-1, with 12 bases fitting TRBD2. The CDR3 spans 15 residues. With V trimmed by 0 bases and J by 6 bases, 1 base remained unmatched. CDR1 and CDR2 from the germline V gene are SGHRS and YFSETQ. CDR3 coding DNA: TGCGCCAGCAGCTTGGCTAGCGGGGGGGGCAATGAGCAGTTCTTC. Translating gives CASSLASGGGNEQFF.

The chain recombines TRBV29-1 with TRBJ2-3; TRBD1 might be the D (6 bases). The CDR3 is made up of 14 amino acids. The V end was cut by 4 bases, the J end by 0 bases, with 11 bases between. Germline loops: CDR1 SQVTM, CDR2 ANQGSEA. The CDR3 DNA is TGCAGCGTTGCCCTAGGGGGTAGCACAGATACGCAGTATTTT. Amino acid sequence: CSVALGGSTDTQYF.

V gene TRBV7-8 combines with J gene TRBJ1-2; 7 bases are a match to TRBD1. With 1 base clipped from V and 4 bases from J, the junction kept 6 bases outside the gene matches. The CDR3 spans 15 residues. Germline V gene data show CDR1 as SGHVS and CDR2 as FQNEAQ. For the CDR3, the DNA is TGTGCCAGCAGCTTAGGCAGTGACAGGGCCTATGGCTACACCTTC. Amino acids: CASSLGSDRAYGYTF.

The chain uses TRBV4-2 and TRBJ1-5; a possible D gene is TRBD1 (5 bases). CDR3 length: 13 amino acids. Germline V gene lookup returns CDR1 LGHNA and CDR2 YNFKEQ. V was clipped by 7 bases and J by 4 bases, with 11 bases between them. This CDR3 is CASNGGENQPQHF. DNA of the CDR3: TGTGCCAGCAACGGGGGGGAAAATCAGCCCCAGCATTTT.

This clone was seen a handful of times. V usage is TRBV28 and J usage is TRBJ1-2; a weak D match, TRBD1 (5 bases). CDR3 length: 13 amino acids. V was clipped by 2 bases and J by 7 bases, with 11 bases between them. Per germline, CDR1 MDHEN and CDR2 SYDVKM. CDR3 coding DNA: TGTGCCAGCAGTTTACGCAGGGAGGGTGGCTACACCTTC. It specifies CASSLRREGGYTF.

The rearrangement uses TRBV7-3 and TRBJ1-1; 8 bases map to TRBD1. Germline-derived CDR1 and CDR2 are SGHTA and FQGTGA. The CDR3 runs to 15 residues. J was trimmed by 5 bases and V by 1 base; bases with no gene match: 6. CDR3 sequence (DNA): TGTGCCAGCAGCTTAAAGGCAGGGGGCAGGACTGAAGCTTTCTTT. Protein: CASSLKAGGRTEAFF.

V and J are TRBV19 and TRBJ1-2; 12 bases align to TRBD1. This CDR3 is 15 amino acids long. The germline V gene encodes CDR1 LNHDA and CDR2 SQIVND (reference sequence). V dropped 5 bases and J dropped 2; count of bases not matched to a gene: 3. The CDR3 here is CASSPGTGGNYGYTF. The DNA for the CDR3 is TGTGCCAGTAGTCCTGGGACAGGGGGCAACTATGGCTACACCTTC.

The chain links TRBV29-1 to TRBJ1-1, with 10 bases that match TRBD1. The J segment lost 2 bases and the V segment lost 7 bases, leaving 7 bases of the junction unmatched. Per the germline V gene, CDR1 is SQVTM and CDR2 is ANQGSEA. This CDR3 has 14 amino acids. This CDR3 reads CSATRTGGNTEAFF. The CDR3 nucleotides read TGCAGCGCCACACGGACAGGGGGTAACACTGAAGCTTTCTTT.

V gene TRBV6-4 combines with J gene TRBJ2-3, with D hard to call. CDR1 is MRHNA and CDR2 is SNTAGT in the germline V gene. V lost 5 bases, J lost 1 base, and 16 bases lay in between. CDR3 length equals 16 residues. The CDR3 loop is CASSPYGGFGTDTQYF. As DNA, the CDR3 is TGTGCCAGCAGTCCATACGGCGGCTTCGGCACAGATACGCAGTATTTT.

The chain joins TRBV19 to TRBJ1-5, with TRBD1 matching 8 bases. Per the germline V gene, CDR1 is LNHDA and CDR2 is SQIVND (reference sequence). Trimming cost V 5 bases and J 4 bases; bases outside gene matches: 10. The CDR3 is made up of 16 amino acids. CDR3 region: CASSPGPDRANQPQHF. DNA for the CDR3: TGTGCCAGTAGTCCCGGTCCGGACAGGGCGAATCAGCCCCAGCATTTT.

V usage is TRBV5-1 and J usage is TRBJ1-2; 7 positions agree with TRBD1. The V segment lost 4 bases and the J segment 8 bases; nucleotides outside the gene matches: 8. The CDR3 consists of 13 residues. CDR1 and CDR2 (germline): SGHRS, YFSETQ. As DNA, the CDR3 is TGCGCCAGCAGCCAAAGACAGGGTTGGGGCTACACCTTC. Protein sequence: CASSQRQGWGYTF.

Only a few counts were recorded for this clone. This chain links TRBV3-1 (or the pseudogene TRBV3-2) with TRBJ1-4; 7 bases align to TRBD1. The CDR3 has 15 residues. Germline values: CDR1 LGHDT, CDR2 YNNKEL (reference sequence). The J segment lost 3 bases and the V segment lost 4 bases, leaving 5 bases of the junction unmatched. CDR3 residues: CASSRKGAANEKLFF. The DNA for the CDR3 is TGTGCCAGCAGCCGAAAGGGGGCGGCTAATGAAAAACTGTTTTTT.

The chain uses TRBV10-3 and TRBJ2-7; TRBD2 might be the D (6 bases). The CDR3 totals 11 residues. Trimming removed 3 bases at V and 6 bases at J, with 6 bases between. Germline V gene sequence: CDR1 ENHRY, CDR2 SYGVKD. CDR3 DNA sequence: TGTGCCATCAGTGACGGGGGCGAGCAGTACTTC. Its protein product is CAISDGGEQYF.

This clone was seen just once. The chain carries TRBV6-5 and TRBJ2-3; D perhaps matches TRBD2 (7 bases). The germline V and J ends were trimmed by 10 bases and 5 bases, with 16 bases remaining between them. Germline V lookup: CDR1 MNHEY, CDR2 SVGAGI. CDR3 length: 13 amino acids. This CDR3 reads CAIRGAAVDTQYF. The CDR3 nucleotides are TGTGCCATCCGGGGGGCTGCAGTAGATACGCAGTATTTT.

The rearrangement joins TRBV15 to TRBJ2-5; 10 nucleotides agree with TRBD1. V lost 4 bases to trimming and J lost 4 bases; unmatched junction nucleotides: 9. The CDR3 has 16 residues. From germline, CDR1 is LNHNV and CDR2 YYDKDF (reference sequence). CDR3: CATSTADRGRGETQYF. Here the CDR3 DNA reads TGTGCCACCAGCACCGCAGACAGGGGGCGAGGAGAGACCCAGTACTTC.

V and J are TRBV4-1 and TRBJ2-7, with 10 nucleotides matching TRBD1. V was pared by 2 bases and J by 5 bases, with 6 bases of the junction left unmatched. CDR1 is MGHRA, CDR2 YSYEKL, per germline. The CDR3 sequence is 15 residues long. The CDR3 nucleotides read TGCGCCAGCAGCCAAATCCGGGACAGGGGAAACGAGCAGTACTTC. It is translated as CASSQIRDRGNEQYF.

The chain uses TRBV6-6 and TRBJ1-1, with 9 bases that match TRBD1. Unmatched junction bases numbered 8, after V lost 5 bases and J lost 4 bases. Germline CDR1 is MNHNY and CDR2 is SVGAGI (reference sequence). The CDR3 is 15 residues long. The CDR3 DNA reads TGTGCCAGCAGTCTAGGGACAGGGTCCCTCACTGAAGCTTTCTTT. It encodes CASSLGTGSLTEAFF.

There are a few counts of this clone. The rearrangement uses TRBV18 and TRBJ2-1; maybe TRBD1 (5 bases). Trimming shortened V by 3 bases and J by 8 bases, and 17 bases separated the two germline ends. The CDR3 is 15 amino acids. CDR1 is KGHSH and CDR2 is LQKENI in the germline V gene. The CDR3 loop is CASSPLGQGLDEQFF. CDR3 nucleotide sequence: TGTGCCAGCTCACCCTTAGGTCAGGGTTTGGATGAGCAGTTCTTC.

The rearrangement joins TRBV9 to TRBJ2-2, with D possibly TRBD2 on 5 matching bases. This CDR3 contains 15 residues. Trimming removed 4 bases from V and 0 bases from J, with 10 bases in between. CDR1 is SGDLS and CDR2 is YYNGEE in the germline V gene. CDR3 DNA: TGTGCCAGCAGCTTCGGGATCCCGAACACCGGGGAGCTGTTTTTT. This encodes CASSFGIPNTGELFF.

CDR3 nucleotides: TGTGCCAGCAGCCAGAGGACAGTCCAAGAGACCCAGTACTTC. This gives the protein CASSQRTVQETQYF. The V call is TRBV7-2, the J call TRBJ2-5, with D perhaps TRBD1 (6 bases). The CDR3 loop spans 14 amino acids. The germline V gene encodes CDR1 SGHTA and CDR2 FQGNSA. With 5 bases removed from V and 1 base from J, the gap between germline ends came to 11 bases.

The chain joins TRBV7-9 to TRBJ2-2, with a weak D call TRBD2 (5 bases). Germline CDR1 is SEHNR and CDR2 is FQNEAQ (reference sequence). The ends were cut back, 6 bases at V and 7 bases at J, with 12 bases in the middle. The CDR3 totals 13 residues. This CDR3 is CASSLQEVGELFF. As DNA, the CDR3 is TGTGCCAGCAGTCTTCAGGAGGTCGGGGAGCTGTTTTTT.

The chain has TRBV28 and TRBJ1-2; 9 bases match TRBD1. In germline, CDR1 is MDHEN, CDR2 SYDVKM. Trimming cost V 6 bases and J 5 bases; bases outside gene matches: 10. This CDR3 is 15 amino acids long. The CDR3 region has the DNA TGTGCCAGCAGCTCCGCCGGGACAGGGATATATGGCTACACCTTC. Its protein is CASSSAGTGIYGYTF.

The chain employs TRBV10-2 and TRBJ2-1; 8 nucleotides align to TRBD1. After removal of 2 bases from V and 5 bases from J, the junction contained 2 bases not matched to a gene. The germline CDR1 and CDR2 sequences are WSHSY and SAAADI. The CDR3 runs to 14 residues. The CDR3 DNA reads as TGCGCCAGCAGTGAGGGACAGGGAAACAATGAGCAGTTCTTC. Translated: CASSEGQGNNEQFF.

The chain has TRBV25-1 and TRBJ2-5, with D possibly being TRBD2 (5 bases). The CDR3 is 17 residues long. Germline lookup yields CDR1 MGHDK and CDR2 SYGVNS. Trimming cost V 3 bases and J 3 bases, with 20 bases left between them. The CDR3 nucleotides are TGTGCCAGCAGTGATCGTAGAGGGTATGACTCTAAAGAGACCCAGTACTTC. Protein sequence: CASSDRRGYDSKETQYF.

The V gene is TRBV2, the J gene TRBJ2-7; 7 bases line up with TRBD1. CDR3 length: 14 residues. Germline V lookup: CDR1 SNHLY, CDR2 FYNNEI. After removal of 4 bases from V and 0 bases from J, the junction contained 3 bases not matched to a gene. CDR3 in DNA: TGTGCCAGCAGTGGACAGGGATCCTCCTACGAGCAGTACTTC. It translates to CASSGQGSSYEQYF.